This TCR beta chain appears in the sequencing data of a study of blood T cell repertoires in COVID-19. Study information: Material from acute and convalescent COVID-19 was sourced from the United States, Italy and Spain. PBMCs, B-cell-depleted T cells, or T cells were the source of the cDNA or gDNA that made up the material.

Germline trimming cut 0 bases from V and 2 bases from J; bases unmatched to any gene: 6. CDR1 SGHRS and CDR2 YFSETQ come from the germline V gene. The CDR3 is 17 residues long. Original methodology: Amplified reference gene primers provided the basis for estimating nucleated cell counts. Sequenced by immunoSEQ multiplex PCR; TCRdb stores in-frame clones only, minus some. V and J calls plus clone size are reproduced from that table; the DNA served to infer D and trimming. Seen here are around 250,000 clones, roughly four fifths observed once, and the top ten hold about 1.9%. J is TRBJ2-7 and V is TRBV5-1, with TRBD2 matching 12 bases. Sequencing input: peripheral blood. This clonotype originated in a man aged 30 to 45 who had recovered from COVID-19. In nucleotides, the CDR3 is TGCGCCAGCAGCTTGGGACTAGCGGGGGCCCAAGCCTACGAGCAGTACTTC. As protein: CASSLGLAGAQAYEQYF.